Included here is one T cell receptor beta chain sequence, with context. TCRdb re-called the 5' RACE reads through MiXCR, storing one row per CDR3 protein. The sample carries about 470,000 distinct CDR3 sequences, approximately 24% recorded once. This sample was taken from a study of identical twins. Germline V lookup: CDR1 GTSNPN, CDR2 SVGIG (reference sequence). The CDR3 sequence is 12 residues long. V shed 5 bases and J 4 bases; nucleotides not matched to a gene: 5. The same sample was also studied in work on T cells expressing NK-cell markers. That source reports: In several donors, dominant clonotypes made up about 25-65% of CD3+CD56-NKG2C+ cells.

The receptor was isolated from a woman aged 18-29 years in good health. Sequenced sample: CD4+ T cells sorted from blood. This sequence joins TRBV30 and TRBJ2-7; 7 positions agree with TRBD1. The CDR3 DNA follows: TGTGCCTGGGGGGACAGATCATACGAGCAGTACTTC. Translated, it gives CAWGDRSYEQYF.